This is a list of T cell receptor beta chains from one sample in a study of CD8 T cells in ankylosing spondylitis. Using its own MiXCR run on the 5' RACE reads, TCRdb lists one record per CDR3 protein. The sample lists 250,000 or so distinct CDR3 sequences, roughly a quarter occurring once. The material sequenced was blood, either unsorted or a sorted T cell fraction (not recorded which). Source of these receptors: a male donor with ankylosing spondylitis or in good health (not recorded which). Both conserved end residues are part of each CDR3. D genes are given only for firm matches. Size values are once, few and many counts, or a class for expanded clones, and some rows have none.

CDR3aa: CASSRGSNNEQFF; CDR3nt: TGTGCCAGCAGTCGGGGGAGCAACAATGAGCAGTTCTTC; abundance: .; v_gene: TRBV3-1; j_gene: TRBJ2-1; len: 13; d_gene: .
CDR3aa: CASSFFGGGYTGELFF; CDR3nt: TGTGCCAGCAGTTTCTTCGGCGGGGGGTACACCGGGGAGCTGTTTTTT; abundance: .; v_gene: TRBV12-3/TRBV12-4; j_gene: TRBJ2-2; len: 16; d_gene: TRBD2
CDR3aa: CASSSREVSYNEQFF; CDR3nt: TGTGCCAGCAGTTCCAGGGAAGTATCCTACAATGAGCAGTTCTTC; abundance: few; v_gene: TRBV12-3/TRBV12-4; j_gene: TRBJ2-1; len: 15; d_gene: .
CDR3aa: CSAIHGTSGTYEQYF; CDR3nt: TGCAGTGCTATCCATGGGACTAGCGGAACCTACGAGCAGTACTTC; abundance: many; v_gene: TRBV20-1; j_gene: TRBJ2-7; len: 15; d_gene: TRBD2
CDR3aa: CSAGDPGGAYEQYF; CDR3nt: TGCAGTGCTGGCGATCCGGGGGGGGCCTACGAGCAGTACTTC; abundance: many; v_gene: TRBV20-1; j_gene: TRBJ2-7; len: 14; d_gene: TRBD2
CDR3aa: CASSLDNPTGELFF; CDR3nt: TGTGCCAGCAGCTTAGATAATCCGACCGGGGAGCTGTTTTTT; abundance: .; v_gene: TRBV11-2; j_gene: TRBJ2-2; len: 14; d_gene: .
CDR3aa: CASSSTGGPPYEQYF; CDR3nt: TGTGCCAGCAGTTCCACGGGGGGGCCGCCCTACGAGCAGTACTTC; abundance: few; v_gene: TRBV27; j_gene: TRBJ2-7; len: 15; d_gene: TRBD2
CDR3aa: CASSFGGTDTQYF; CDR3nt: TGTGCCAGCAGTTTTGGGGGCACAGATACGCAGTATTTT; abundance: many; v_gene: TRBV12-3/TRBV12-4; j_gene: TRBJ2-3; len: 13; d_gene: .
CDR3aa: CSVTVQGMGEQYF; CDR3nt: TGCAGTGTTACCGTACAGGGGATGGGAGAGCAGTACTTC; abundance: .; v_gene: TRBV20-1; j_gene: TRBJ2-7; len: 13; d_gene: TRBD1
CDR3aa: CASSRDYYTGELFF; CDR3nt: TGTGCCAGCAGTCGGGACTATTACACCGGGGAGCTGTTTTTT; abundance: .; v_gene: TRBV12-3/TRBV12-4; j_gene: TRBJ2-2; len: 14; d_gene: TRBD2
CDR3aa: CASSLAGGSGQYF; CDR3nt: TGTGCCAGCAGTTTAGCGGGGGGCTCTGGGCAGTACTTC; abundance: many; v_gene: TRBV12-3/TRBV12-4; j_gene: TRBJ2-7; len: 13; d_gene: .
CDR3aa: CAISESSQASGANVLTF; CDR3nt: TGTGCCATCAGTGAGTCTTCCCAGGCCTCTGGGGCCAACGTCCTGACTTTC; abundance: many; v_gene: TRBV10-3; j_gene: TRBJ2-6; len: 17; d_gene: .
CDR3aa: CASSTNRGRRADTQYF; CDR3nt: TGTGCCAGCAGTACCAACAGGGGCCGTAGGGCAGATACGCAGTATTTT; abundance: .; v_gene: TRBV12-3/TRBV12-4; j_gene: TRBJ2-3; len: 16; d_gene: TRBD1
CDR3aa: CASRHQRGPGANVLTF; CDR3nt: TGTGCCAGCAGACATCAGAGGGGCCCTGGGGCCAACGTCCTGACTTTC; abundance: .; v_gene: TRBV7-2; j_gene: TRBJ2-6; len: 16; d_gene: .
CDR3aa: CASSGLPNYNEQFF; CDR3nt: TGTGCCAGCAGCGGCTTACCCAATTACAATGAGCAGTTCTTC; abundance: .; v_gene: TRBV11-3; j_gene: TRBJ2-1; len: 14; d_gene: .
CDR3aa: CSAERGGGTLVTQYF; CDR3nt: TGCAGTGCCGAGAGGGGCGGGGGGACCCTAGTGACCCAGTACTTC; abundance: .; v_gene: TRBV20-1; j_gene: TRBJ2-5; len: 15; d_gene: TRBD2
CDR3aa: CSARPSPGTGYNEQFF; CDR3nt: TGCAGTGCTAGGCCCTCACCAGGGACAGGGTACAATGAGCAGTTCTTC; abundance: many; v_gene: TRBV20-1; j_gene: TRBJ2-1; len: 16; d_gene: TRBD1
CDR3aa: CSAPTGRSGANVLTF; CDR3nt: TGCAGTGCACCGACAGGGAGGTCTGGGGCCAACGTCCTGACTTTC; abundance: few; v_gene: TRBV20-1; j_gene: TRBJ2-6; len: 15; d_gene: .
CDR3aa: CSAGGRGGADTQYF; CDR3nt: TGCAGTGCTGGCGGAAGGGGTGGGGCGGATACGCAGTATTTT; abundance: once; v_gene: TRBV20-1; j_gene: TRBJ2-3; len: 14; d_gene: .
CDR3aa: CSAPTGMNTEAFF; CDR3nt: TGCAGTGCACCGACCGGAATGAACACTGAAGCTTTCTTT; abundance: .; v_gene: TRBV20-1; j_gene: TRBJ1-1; len: 13; d_gene: .
CDR3aa: CASSLGHEDETQYF; CDR3nt: TGTGCCAGCAGTTTGGGACACGAGGACGAGACCCAGTACTTC; abundance: .; v_gene: TRBV12-3/TRBV12-4; j_gene: TRBJ2-5; len: 14; d_gene: .
CDR3aa: CSAPAVDRGRQHGYTF; CDR3nt: TGCAGTGCCCCCGCCGTGGACAGGGGGCGCCAGCATGGCTACACCTTC; abundance: .; v_gene: TRBV20-1; j_gene: TRBJ1-2; len: 16; d_gene: TRBD1
CDR3aa: CASTPDRTSYNEQFF; CDR3nt: TGTGCCAGCACCCCCGACAGGACCTCTTACAATGAGCAGTTCTTC; abundance: few; v_gene: TRBV27; j_gene: TRBJ2-1; len: 15; d_gene: .
CDR3aa: CAISAGLAGGQETQYF; CDR3nt: TGTGCCATCAGTGCGGGACTAGCGGGGGGCCAAGAGACCCAGTACTTC; abundance: .; v_gene: TRBV10-3; j_gene: TRBJ2-5; len: 16; d_gene: TRBD2
CDR3aa: CASSPDRDPNGYEQYF; CDR3nt: TGTGCCAGCAGTCCAGACCGGGACCCCAACGGGTACGAGCAGTACTTC; abundance: .; v_gene: TRBV28; j_gene: TRBJ2-7; len: 16; d_gene: .
CDR3aa: CASTIASPRGTGELFF; CDR3nt: TGTGCCAGCACAATCGCTTCGCCACGGGGCACCGGGGAGCTGTTTTTT; abundance: many; v_gene: TRBV12-3/TRBV12-4; j_gene: TRBJ2-2; len: 16; d_gene: .
CDR3aa: CASSKGRGDQETQYF; CDR3nt: TGTGCCAGCAGCAAGGGGAGGGGAGACCAAGAGACCCAGTACTTC; abundance: .; v_gene: TRBV7-6; j_gene: TRBJ2-5; len: 15; d_gene: TRBD2
CDR3aa: CAISIMVPRGLMGNEQFF; CDR3nt: TGTGCCATCAGTATAATGGTACCCCGGGGTCTAATGGGAAATGAGCAGTTCTTC; abundance: .; v_gene: TRBV12-3/TRBV12-4; j_gene: TRBJ2-1; len: 18; d_gene: .
CDR3aa: CASSLVFRGTAYNEQFF; CDR3nt: TGTGCCAGCAGCTTAGTATTCAGAGGGACAGCCTACAATGAGCAGTTCTTC; abundance: .; v_gene: TRBV7-6; j_gene: TRBJ2-1; len: 17; d_gene: TRBD1
CDR3aa: CASREAEGDIQYF; CDR3nt: TGTGCCAGCCGGGAGGCAGAAGGGGACATTCAGTACTTC; abundance: many; v_gene: TRBV2; j_gene: TRBJ2-4; len: 13; d_gene: TRBD2
CDR3aa: CASTQDGPEAFF; CDR3nt: TGTGCCAGCACCCAGGACGGGCCTGAAGCTTTCTTT; abundance: .; v_gene: TRBV2; j_gene: TRBJ1-1; len: 12; d_gene: .
CDR3aa: CASNRAGFYNEQFF; CDR3nt: TGTGCCAGCAATCGAGCCGGCTTCTACAATGAGCAGTTCTTC; abundance: once; v_gene: TRBV6-1; j_gene: TRBJ2-1; len: 14; d_gene: .
CDR3aa: CASSQGQRQFF; CDR3nt: TGCGCCAGCAGCCAAGGGCAGCGGCAGTTCTTC; abundance: .; v_gene: TRBV4-1; j_gene: TRBJ2-1; len: 11; d_gene: .
CDR3aa: CSAFPGLLQETQYF; CDR3nt: TGCAGTGCCTTCCCGGGACTCCTCCAAGAGACCCAGTACTTC; abundance: few; v_gene: TRBV20-1; j_gene: TRBJ2-5; len: 14; d_gene: .
CDR3aa: CASSQVGGAARETQYF; CDR3nt: TGCGCCAGCAGCCAAGTTGGGGGGGCCGCCAGGGAGACCCAGTACTTC; abundance: few; v_gene: TRBV4-1; j_gene: TRBJ2-5; len: 16; d_gene: .
CDR3aa: CASSLVAQSLTF; CDR3nt: TGTGCCAGCAGCTTAGTTGCACAGTCGCTGACTTTC; abundance: many; v_gene: TRBV7-8; j_gene: TRBJ2-6; len: 12; d_gene: .
CDR3aa: CASILGYLGGEQFF; CDR3nt: TGTGCCAGCATCCTTGGGTATCTGGGGGGAGAGCAGTTCTTC; abundance: many; v_gene: TRBV12-3/TRBV12-4; j_gene: TRBJ2-1; len: 14; d_gene: .
CDR3aa: CSARDPGTAKNIQYF; CDR3nt: TGCAGTGCTAGAGATCCCGGGACAGCCAAAAACATTCAGTACTTC; abundance: many; v_gene: TRBV20-1; j_gene: TRBJ2-4; len: 15; d_gene: .
CDR3aa: CASSDWTATEAFF; CDR3nt: TGTGCCAGCAGTGATTGGACAGCCACTGAAGCTTTCTTT; abundance: .; v_gene: TRBV2; j_gene: TRBJ1-1; len: 13; d_gene: .
CDR3aa: CSAPQGFNNSPLHF; CDR3nt: TGCAGTGCACCACAGGGTTTTAATAATTCACCCCTCCACTTT; abundance: .; v_gene: TRBV20-1; j_gene: TRBJ1-6; len: 14; d_gene: .
CDR3aa: CASSFRDRNYGYTF; CDR3nt: TGCGCCAGCAGCTTCCGGGACCGTAACTATGGCTACACCTTC; abundance: many; v_gene: TRBV5-1; j_gene: TRBJ1-2; len: 14; d_gene: .
CDR3aa: CASSVARTSTDTQYF; CDR3nt: TGTGCCAGCAGCGTCGCCCGGACTAGTACAGATACGCAGTATTTT; abundance: few; v_gene: TRBV9; j_gene: TRBJ2-3; len: 15; d_gene: TRBD2
CDR3aa: CASRRERGQKNEAFF; CDR3nt: TGTGCCAGCAGGCGCGAGCGGGGACAGAAGAATGAAGCTTTCTTT; abundance: many; v_gene: TRBV6-1; j_gene: TRBJ1-1; len: 15; d_gene: TRBD1
CDR3aa: CSARDRIQGSYEQYF; CDR3nt: TGCAGTGCTAGAGATCGGATCCAGGGCTCCTACGAGCAGTACTTC; abundance: .; v_gene: TRBV20-1; j_gene: TRBJ2-7; len: 15; d_gene: .
CDR3aa: CAISETGNGPYNEQFF; CDR3nt: TGTGCCATCAGTGAGACAGGGAATGGCCCCTACAATGAGCAGTTCTTC; abundance: few; v_gene: TRBV10-3; j_gene: TRBJ2-1; len: 16; d_gene: .
CDR3aa: CASSLGVPDEQYF; CDR3nt: TGTGCCAGCAGTTTAGGAGTTCCCGACGAGCAGTACTTC; abundance: .; v_gene: TRBV12-3/TRBV12-4; j_gene: TRBJ2-7; len: 13; d_gene: .
CDR3aa: CASTIRAGYNEQFF; CDR3nt: TGTGCCAGCACGATACGGGCAGGGTACAATGAGCAGTTCTTC; abundance: .; v_gene: TRBV6-1; j_gene: TRBJ2-1; len: 14; d_gene: .
CDR3aa: CASTHTPETQYF; CDR3nt: TGTGCCAGCACACACACCCCAGAGACCCAGTACTTC; abundance: many; v_gene: TRBV6-6; j_gene: TRBJ2-5; len: 12; d_gene: .
CDR3aa: CASSYSAGTEETQYF; CDR3nt: TGTGCCAGCAGTTACTCAGCGGGGACCGAAGAGACCCAGTACTTC; abundance: many; v_gene: TRBV6-5; j_gene: TRBJ2-5; len: 15; d_gene: TRBD2
CDR3aa: CAISAVGPSSGANVLTF; CDR3nt: TGTGCCATCAGTGCTGTGGGCCCCTCCTCTGGGGCCAACGTCCTGACTTTC; abundance: few; v_gene: TRBV10-3; j_gene: TRBJ2-6; len: 17; d_gene: .
CDR3aa: CSALEGGNSGYTF; CDR3nt: TGCAGTGCTCTTGAGGGGGGTAACTCTGGCTACACCTTC; abundance: few; v_gene: TRBV20-1; j_gene: TRBJ1-2; len: 13; d_gene: .